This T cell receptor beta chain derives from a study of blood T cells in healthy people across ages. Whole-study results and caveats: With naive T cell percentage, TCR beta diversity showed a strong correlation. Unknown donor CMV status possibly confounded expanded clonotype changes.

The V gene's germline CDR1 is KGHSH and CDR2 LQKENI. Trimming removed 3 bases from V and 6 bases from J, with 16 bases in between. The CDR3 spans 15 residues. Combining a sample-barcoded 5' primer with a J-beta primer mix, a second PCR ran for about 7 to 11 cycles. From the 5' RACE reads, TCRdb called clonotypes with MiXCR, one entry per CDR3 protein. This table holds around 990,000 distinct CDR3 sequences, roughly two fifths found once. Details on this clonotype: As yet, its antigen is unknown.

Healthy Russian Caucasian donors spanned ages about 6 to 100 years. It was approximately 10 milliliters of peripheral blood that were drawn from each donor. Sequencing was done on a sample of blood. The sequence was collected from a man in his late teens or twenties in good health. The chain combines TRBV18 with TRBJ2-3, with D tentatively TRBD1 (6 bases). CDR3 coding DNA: TGTGCCAGCTCACCGAGACAGGCGGAGGCGGATACGCAGTATTTT. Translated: CASSPRQAEADTQYF.